One T cell receptor (beta chain) is described in this entry. This sample was taken from a study of neoadjuvant anti-PD-1 for oral cavity cancer. Study overall: Nivolumab at 3 mg/kg was mostly given biweekly, three to four doses, pre-surgery. Non-progressing patients received a fourth nivolumab dose near day 43, then surgery on days 50-56.

The method was immunoSEQ multiplex PCR; TCRdb's version includes in-frame clones alone and lacks a portion of them. The table has over 25,000 clones, roughly 85% seen once; the top ten hold around 3%. Germline lookup yields CDR1 MNHEY and CDR2 SMNVEV (reference sequence). The length of the CDR3 is 13 residues. V lost 4 bases, J lost 7 bases, and 13 bases lay in between. Noted time point: after neoadjuvant nivolumab, at surgical resection. The patients had HPV-negative, locally advanced oral cavity squamous cell carcinoma. Blood cells were analyzed directly, without culture or expansion. V and J are TRBV27 and TRBJ1-1, with a weak D call TRBD1 (5 bases). The TCR was taken from a person aged 35-80 years with oral cavity squamous cell carcinoma. Here the sequenced sample was PBMCs, taken after nivolumab (anti-PD-1) treatment. The CDR3 bases are TGTGCCAGCAGTTCCGGGACGGGCTATGAAGCTTTCTTT. It yields the protein CASSSGTGYEAFF.